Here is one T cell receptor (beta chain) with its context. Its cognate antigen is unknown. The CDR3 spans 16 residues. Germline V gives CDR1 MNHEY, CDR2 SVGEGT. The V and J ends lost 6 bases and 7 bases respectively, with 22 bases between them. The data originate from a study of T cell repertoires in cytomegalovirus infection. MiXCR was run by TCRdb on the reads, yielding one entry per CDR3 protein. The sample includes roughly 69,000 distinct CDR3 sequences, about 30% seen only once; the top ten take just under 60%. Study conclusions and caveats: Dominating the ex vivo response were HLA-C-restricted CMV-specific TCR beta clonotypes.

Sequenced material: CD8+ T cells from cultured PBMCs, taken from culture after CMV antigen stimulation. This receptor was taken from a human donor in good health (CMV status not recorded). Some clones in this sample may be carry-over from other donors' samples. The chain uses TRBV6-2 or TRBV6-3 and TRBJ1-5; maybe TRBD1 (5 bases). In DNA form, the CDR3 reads TGTGCCAGCAGCCCAGATAGGGAGGGGCTTGGGCAGCCCCAGCATTTT. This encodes CASSPDREGLGQPQHF.